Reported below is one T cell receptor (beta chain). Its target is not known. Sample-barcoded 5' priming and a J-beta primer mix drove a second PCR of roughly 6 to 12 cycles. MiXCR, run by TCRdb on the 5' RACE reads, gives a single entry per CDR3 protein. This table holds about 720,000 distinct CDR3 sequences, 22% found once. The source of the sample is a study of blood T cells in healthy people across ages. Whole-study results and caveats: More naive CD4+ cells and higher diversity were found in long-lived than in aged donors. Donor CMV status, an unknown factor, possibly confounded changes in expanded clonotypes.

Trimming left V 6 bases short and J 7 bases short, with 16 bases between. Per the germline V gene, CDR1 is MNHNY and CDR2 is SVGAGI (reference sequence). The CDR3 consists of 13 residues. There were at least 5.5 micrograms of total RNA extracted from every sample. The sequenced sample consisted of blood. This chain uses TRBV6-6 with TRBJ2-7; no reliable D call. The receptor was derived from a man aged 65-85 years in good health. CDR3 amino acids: CASSRPTLGEQYV. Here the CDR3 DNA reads TGTGCCAGCAGCCGACCGACCTTAGGGGAGCAGTACGTC.